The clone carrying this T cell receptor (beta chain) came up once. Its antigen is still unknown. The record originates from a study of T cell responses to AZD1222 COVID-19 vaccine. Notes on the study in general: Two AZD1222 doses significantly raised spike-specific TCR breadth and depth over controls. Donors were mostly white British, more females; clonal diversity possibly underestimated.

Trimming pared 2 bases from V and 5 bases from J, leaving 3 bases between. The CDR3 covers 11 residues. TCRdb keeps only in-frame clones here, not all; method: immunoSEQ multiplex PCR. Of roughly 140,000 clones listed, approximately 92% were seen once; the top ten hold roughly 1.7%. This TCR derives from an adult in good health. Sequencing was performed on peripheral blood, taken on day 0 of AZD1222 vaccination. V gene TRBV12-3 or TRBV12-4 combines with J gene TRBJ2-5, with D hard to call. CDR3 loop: CASSLFETQYF. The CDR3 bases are TGTGCCAGCAGTTTATTCGAGACCCAGTACTTC.